This entry is about one TCR beta chain. These data come from a study of T cell changes during pregnancy in multiple sclerosis. The table came from immunoSEQ multiplex PCR; TCRdb's copy has only in-frame clones and leaves some out. Among tens of thousands of clones listed, nearly 95% were seen once. The source was peripheral blood, collected after pregnancy. This clonotype was obtained from a female donor with multiple sclerosis, enrolled in a pregnancy study.

The CDR3 sequence: CASSYDRASYNEQFF. The CDR3 region has the DNA TGTGCCAGCAGTTACGACAGGGCGTCCTACAATGAGCAGTTCTTC. The gene calls are TRBV5-6 and TRBJ2-1, with 7 bases matching TRBD1. Germline CDR1 SGHDT, CDR2 YYEEEE. The CDR3 spans 15 residues. The V and J ends lost 5 bases and 1 base, in that order; junction bases with no gene match: 6.